A selection of T cell receptor beta chains follows, all from one sample in a study of Graves' ophthalmopathy and Graves' hyperthyroidism. TCRdb recomputed calls from the multiplex PCR reads with MiXCR, one row per CDR3 protein. The sample has roughly 480,000 distinct CDR3 sequences, around 14% seen once. Sequenced sample: blood. The receptors here all came from a woman aged 25 to 45 with Graves' ophthalmopathy. Both conserved end residues are part of each CDR3. The order of the fields is CDR3 length, J gene, V gene, clone size, D gene, CDR3 DNA, CDR3 protein. A D gene is named only where the DNA matches it firmly. A clone size is listed for some rows: how often the clone was seen (once, few, many), or a class if it is expanded.

cdr3_length: 16; j_call: TRBJ2-7; v_call: TRBV30; clone_size: few; d_call: TRBD2; cdr3_nt: TGTGCCTGGATGGCCGGGGGGGCCTGGGGCTCCTACGAGCAGTACTTC; cdr3_aa: CAWMAGGAWGSYEQYF
cdr3_length: 16; j_call: TRBJ1-6; v_call: TRBV7-2; clone_size: many; d_call: .; cdr3_nt: TGTGCCAGCAGCTTCACCGGGACTCCGTATAATTCACCCCTCCACTTT; cdr3_aa: CASSFTGTPYNSPLHF
cdr3_length: 18; j_call: TRBJ2-5; v_call: TRBV6-4; clone_size: many; d_call: TRBD2; cdr3_nt: TGTGCCAGCAGTCTGCGGGGACTAGCGGACAATGTTGGTGAGACCCAGTACTTC; cdr3_aa: CASSLRGLADNVGETQYF
cdr3_length: 16; j_call: TRBJ1-2; v_call: TRBV2; clone_size: .; d_call: .; cdr3_nt: TGTGCCAGCAGGAACGGTGGCGGGAAGGGCAGCTATGGCTACACCTTC; cdr3_aa: CASRNGGGKGSYGYTF
cdr3_length: 12; j_call: TRBJ1-1; v_call: TRBV6-1; clone_size: .; d_call: .; cdr3_nt: TGTGCCAGCGGACCTAGGAACACTGAAGCTTTCTTT; cdr3_aa: CASGPRNTEAFF
cdr3_length: 20; j_call: TRBJ2-6; v_call: TRBV13; clone_size: .; d_call: TRBD1; cdr3_nt: TGTGCCAGCAGCTATTTTCGAGACAGGGTATCCCTGGAGAGGGCCAACGTCCTGACTTTC; cdr3_aa: CASSYFRDRVSLERANVLTF
cdr3_length: 15; j_call: TRBJ1-3; v_call: TRBV9; clone_size: many; d_call: .; cdr3_nt: TGTGCCAGCAGCCCGGACCGATTCTCTGGAAACACCATATATTTT; cdr3_aa: CASSPDRFSGNTIYF
cdr3_length: 13; j_call: TRBJ1-1; v_call: TRBV7-3; clone_size: many; d_call: .; cdr3_nt: TGTGCCAGCAGCTACACACAGAACACTGAAGCTTTCTTT; cdr3_aa: CASSYTQNTEAFF
cdr3_length: 14; j_call: TRBJ2-7; v_call: TRBV4-2; clone_size: many; d_call: TRBD1; cdr3_nt: TGTGCCAGCAGCCAGGGACAGGCGCCCTACGAGCAGTACTTC; cdr3_aa: CASSQGQAPYEQYF
cdr3_length: 13; j_call: TRBJ2-2; v_call: TRBV29-1; clone_size: .; d_call: TRBD2; cdr3_nt: TGCAGCGTTGATAGCGGGAATTCCGGGGATCTGTTTTTT; cdr3_aa: CSVDSGNSGDLFF
cdr3_length: 14; j_call: TRBJ2-7; v_call: TRBV11-2; clone_size: many; d_call: .; cdr3_nt: TGTGCCAGCAGCTTATACAAGCTCGCTGGCGAGCAGTACTTC; cdr3_aa: CASSLYKLAGEQYF
cdr3_length: 13; j_call: TRBJ1-1; v_call: TRBV30; clone_size: many; d_call: .; cdr3_nt: TGTGCCTGGAGTCCACCCATGAACACTGAAGCTTTCTTT; cdr3_aa: CAWSPPMNTEAFF
cdr3_length: 13; j_call: TRBJ2-7; v_call: TRBV2; clone_size: many; d_call: TRBD1; cdr3_nt: TGTGCCAGCACGAAAAGGGGGCGGTACGAGCAGTACTTC; cdr3_aa: CASTKRGRYEQYF
cdr3_length: 12; j_call: TRBJ1-1; v_call: TRBV27; clone_size: once; d_call: .; cdr3_nt: TGTGCCACGGCGTCGGGGCCCACTGAAGCTTTCTTT; cdr3_aa: CATASGPTEAFF
cdr3_length: 15; j_call: TRBJ1-6; v_call: TRBV28; clone_size: many; d_call: .; cdr3_nt: TGTGCCAGCAGTTTTCGGAGGTCCTATAATTCACCCCTCCACTTT; cdr3_aa: CASSFRRSYNSPLHF
cdr3_length: 14; j_call: TRBJ1-1; v_call: TRBV12-3/TRBV12-4; clone_size: many; d_call: .; cdr3_nt: TGTGCCAGCACCTCTGGGGACGTGAACACTGAAGCTTTCTTT; cdr3_aa: CASTSGDVNTEAFF
cdr3_length: 15; j_call: TRBJ1-2; v_call: TRBV28; clone_size: many; d_call: TRBD1; cdr3_nt: TGTGCCAGCACCAGGGGGTGGAGGGCTAACTATGGCTACACCTTC; cdr3_aa: CASTRGWRANYGYTF
cdr3_length: 15; j_call: TRBJ2-7; v_call: TRBV28; clone_size: many; d_call: TRBD2; cdr3_nt: TGTGCCAGCAGGCGCTCTCTAGCGGAAACCTACGAGCAGTACTTC; cdr3_aa: CASRRSLAETYEQYF
cdr3_length: 13; j_call: TRBJ2-7; v_call: TRBV4-2; clone_size: many; d_call: .; cdr3_nt: TGTGCCAGCAGCCAAGATCTAGTCTACGAGCAGTACTTC; cdr3_aa: CASSQDLVYEQYF
cdr3_length: 14; j_call: TRBJ1-2; v_call: TRBV5-1; clone_size: many; d_call: TRBD1; cdr3_nt: TGCGCCAGCAGCACGACCGGGACAGGCTATGGCTACACCTTC; cdr3_aa: CASSTTGTGYGYTF
cdr3_length: 14; j_call: TRBJ2-5; v_call: TRBV2; clone_size: many; d_call: TRBD2; cdr3_nt: TGTGCCAGCATCGGACTAGCGGGGGGCGAGACCCAGTACTTC; cdr3_aa: CASIGLAGGETQYF
cdr3_length: 19; j_call: TRBJ1-5; v_call: TRBV30; clone_size: .; d_call: TRBD1; cdr3_nt: TGTGCCTGGAGTGCGAGGCGGGACAGGAGCCGAAATAGCAATCAGCCCCAGCATTTT; cdr3_aa: CAWSARRDRSRNSNQPQHF
cdr3_length: 14; j_call: TRBJ2-2; v_call: TRBV25-1; clone_size: many; d_call: TRBD1; cdr3_nt: TGTGCCAGCAGTCGACAGGGGGTCCCCGGGGAGCTGTTTTTT; cdr3_aa: CASSRQGVPGELFF